This T cell receptor (beta chain) was documented in a study of beta chain features in type 1 diabetes. Overall study findings and caveats: PCR, the amplification step, might favor shorter templates, equally in patients and controls. Reduced insertions and increased deletions marked VDJ junctions in type 1 diabetes patients.

Sequencing targeted expressed TCRB transcripts, as all isolated RNA had been reverse transcribed. Profiled with immunoSEQ multiplex PCR; TCRdb holds only in-frame clones, not every one. The sample shows around 280,000 clones, under 8.5% of them seen only once. In regard to this clone: Its antigen is undetermined.

The V end lost 4 bases, the J end lost 4 bases, and 16 bases lay between the germline ends. Germline CDR1 and CDR2: SGHDN and FVKESK. This CDR3 spans 15 amino acids. Via CD45RO/CCR7/CD25/CD127/CD95/CD27, cells of the CD4+ naive, central memory, regulatory and stem cell-like memory subsets were sorted. Sequenced input: central memory CD4+ T cells from blood. This clonotype originated in a woman aged 18-29 years in good health. This rearrangement joins TRBV14 to TRBJ1-2; D remains unclear. The CDR3 region is CASSPYRTDSYGYTF. CDR3 nucleotides: TGTGCCAGCAGCCCCTATAGGACGGATTCCTATGGCTACACCTTC. Full variable domain (missing parts from reference TRBV14 and TRBJ1-2): EAGVTQFPSHSVIEKGQTVTLRCDPISGHDNLYWYRRVMGKEIKFLLHFVKESKQDESGMPNNRFLAERTGGTYSTLKVQPAELEDSGVYFCASSPYRTDSYGYTFGSGTRLTVV.